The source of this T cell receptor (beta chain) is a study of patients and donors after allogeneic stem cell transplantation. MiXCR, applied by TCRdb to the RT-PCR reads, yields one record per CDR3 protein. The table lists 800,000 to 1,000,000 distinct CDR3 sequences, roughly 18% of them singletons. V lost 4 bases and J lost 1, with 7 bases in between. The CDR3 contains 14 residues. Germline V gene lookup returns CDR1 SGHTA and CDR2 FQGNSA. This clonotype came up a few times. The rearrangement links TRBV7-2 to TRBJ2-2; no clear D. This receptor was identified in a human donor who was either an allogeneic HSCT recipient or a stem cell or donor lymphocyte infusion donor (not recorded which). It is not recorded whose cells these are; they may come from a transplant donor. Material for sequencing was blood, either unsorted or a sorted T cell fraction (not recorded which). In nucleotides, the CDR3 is TGTGCCAGCAGCTCATTCCTGAACACCGGGGAGCTGTTTTTT. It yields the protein CASSSFLNTGELFF. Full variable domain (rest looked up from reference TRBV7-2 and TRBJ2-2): GAGVSQSPSNKVTEKGKDVELRCDPISGHTALYWYRQSLGQGLEFLIYFQGNSAPDKSGLPSDRFSAERTGGSVSTLTIQRTQQEDSAVYLCASSSFLNTGELFFGEGSRLTVL.